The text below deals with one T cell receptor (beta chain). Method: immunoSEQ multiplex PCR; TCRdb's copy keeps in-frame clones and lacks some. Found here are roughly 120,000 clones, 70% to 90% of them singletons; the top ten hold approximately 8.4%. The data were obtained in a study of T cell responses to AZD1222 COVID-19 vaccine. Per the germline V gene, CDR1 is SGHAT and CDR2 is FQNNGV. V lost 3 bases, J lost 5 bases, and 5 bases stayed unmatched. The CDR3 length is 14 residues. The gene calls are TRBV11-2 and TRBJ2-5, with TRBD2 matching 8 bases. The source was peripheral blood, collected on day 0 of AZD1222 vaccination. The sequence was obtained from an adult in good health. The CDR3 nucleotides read TGTGCCAGCAGCTTCGGGACTAGTGCGGAGACCCAGTACTTC. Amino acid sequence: CASSFGTSAETQYF.